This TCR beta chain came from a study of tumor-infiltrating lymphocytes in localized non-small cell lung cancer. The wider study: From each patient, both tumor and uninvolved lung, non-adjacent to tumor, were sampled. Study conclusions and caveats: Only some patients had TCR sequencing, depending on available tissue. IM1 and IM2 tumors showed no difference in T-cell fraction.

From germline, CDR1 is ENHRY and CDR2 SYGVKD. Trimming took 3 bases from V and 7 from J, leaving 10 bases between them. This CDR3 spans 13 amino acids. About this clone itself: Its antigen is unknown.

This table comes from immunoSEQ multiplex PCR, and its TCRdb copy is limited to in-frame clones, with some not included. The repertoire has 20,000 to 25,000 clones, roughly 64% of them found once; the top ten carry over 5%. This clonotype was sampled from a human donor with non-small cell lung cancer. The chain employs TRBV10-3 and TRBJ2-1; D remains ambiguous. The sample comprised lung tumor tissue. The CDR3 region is CAISDADGNEQFF. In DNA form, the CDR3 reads TGTGCCATCAGTGACGCCGACGGGAATGAGCAGTTCTTC.